This T cell receptor beta chain originates from a study of high-grade serous ovarian cancer treatment subgroups. About the study: Mean per sample: around 14,000 reads, around 7,100 unique TCR beta rearrangements. Regarding the study as a whole: These tumor repertoires lack spatial information from bulk sequencing.

Profiled with immunoSEQ multiplex PCR; TCRdb holds only in-frame clones, not every one. The repertoire has around 37,000 clones, 79% of them found once; the top ten carry approximately 3%. A note on this clone: The antigen remains undetermined.

Tumor samples were obtained before definitive surgery or chemotherapy. Specimen: tumor tissue. The TCR sequence derives from a human donor with high-grade serous ovarian cancer.

CDR3: CASSYASYGYTF. CDR3 DNA sequence: TGTGCCAGCAGTTATGCGAGCTATGGCTACACCTTC. The chain recombines TRBV28 with TRBJ1-2; D is unclear. CDR1 is MDHEN and CDR2 is SYDVKM in the germline V gene. There are 12 residues in the CDR3. Trimming took 4 bases from V and 4 from J, leaving 7 bases between them.